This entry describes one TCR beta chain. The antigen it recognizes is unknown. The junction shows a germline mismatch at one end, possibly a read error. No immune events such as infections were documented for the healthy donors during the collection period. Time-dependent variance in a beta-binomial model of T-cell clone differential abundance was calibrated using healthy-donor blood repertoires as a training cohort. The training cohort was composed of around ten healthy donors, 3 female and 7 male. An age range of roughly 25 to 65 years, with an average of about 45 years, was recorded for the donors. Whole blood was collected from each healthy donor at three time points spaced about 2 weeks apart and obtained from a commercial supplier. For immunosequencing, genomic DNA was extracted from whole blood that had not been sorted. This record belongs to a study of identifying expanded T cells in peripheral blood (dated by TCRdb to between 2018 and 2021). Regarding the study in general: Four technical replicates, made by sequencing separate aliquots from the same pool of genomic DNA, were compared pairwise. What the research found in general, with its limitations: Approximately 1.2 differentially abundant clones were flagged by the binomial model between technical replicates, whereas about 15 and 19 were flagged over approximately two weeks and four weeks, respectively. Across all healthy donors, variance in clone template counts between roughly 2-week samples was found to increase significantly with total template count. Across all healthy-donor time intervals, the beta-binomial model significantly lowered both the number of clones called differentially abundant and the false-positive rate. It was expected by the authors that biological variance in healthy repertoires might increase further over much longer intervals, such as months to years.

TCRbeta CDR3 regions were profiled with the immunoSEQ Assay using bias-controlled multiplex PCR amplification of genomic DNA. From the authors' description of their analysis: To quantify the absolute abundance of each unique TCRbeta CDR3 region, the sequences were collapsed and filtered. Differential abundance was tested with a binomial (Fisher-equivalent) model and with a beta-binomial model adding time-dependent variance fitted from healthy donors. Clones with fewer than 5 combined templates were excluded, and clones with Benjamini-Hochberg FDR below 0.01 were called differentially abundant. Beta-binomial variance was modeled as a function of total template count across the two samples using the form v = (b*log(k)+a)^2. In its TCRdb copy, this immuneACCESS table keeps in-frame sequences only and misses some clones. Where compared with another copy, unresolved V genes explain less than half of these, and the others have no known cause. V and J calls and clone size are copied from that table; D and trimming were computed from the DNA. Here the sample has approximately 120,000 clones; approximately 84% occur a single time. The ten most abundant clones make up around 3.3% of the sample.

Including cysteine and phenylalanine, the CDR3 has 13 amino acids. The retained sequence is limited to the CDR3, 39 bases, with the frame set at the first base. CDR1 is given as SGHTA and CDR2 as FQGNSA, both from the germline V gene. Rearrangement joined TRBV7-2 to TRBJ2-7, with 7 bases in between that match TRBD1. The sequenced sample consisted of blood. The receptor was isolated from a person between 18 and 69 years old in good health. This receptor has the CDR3 CASSLDRAYEQYF. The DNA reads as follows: TGCGCCAGCAGCCTAGACAGGGCCTACGAGCAGTACTTC.